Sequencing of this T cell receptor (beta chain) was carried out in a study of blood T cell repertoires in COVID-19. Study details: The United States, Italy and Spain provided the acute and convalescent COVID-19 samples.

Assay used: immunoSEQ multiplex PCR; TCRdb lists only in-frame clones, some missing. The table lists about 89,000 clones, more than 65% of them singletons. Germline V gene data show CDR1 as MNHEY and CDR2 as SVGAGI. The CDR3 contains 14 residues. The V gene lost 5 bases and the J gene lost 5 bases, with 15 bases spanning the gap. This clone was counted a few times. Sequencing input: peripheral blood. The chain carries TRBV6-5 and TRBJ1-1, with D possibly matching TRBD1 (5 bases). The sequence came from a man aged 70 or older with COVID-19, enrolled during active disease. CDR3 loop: CASSSGGRSTEAFF. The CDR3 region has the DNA TGTGCCAGCAGTAGCGGGGGAAGATCGACTGAAGCTTTCTTT.